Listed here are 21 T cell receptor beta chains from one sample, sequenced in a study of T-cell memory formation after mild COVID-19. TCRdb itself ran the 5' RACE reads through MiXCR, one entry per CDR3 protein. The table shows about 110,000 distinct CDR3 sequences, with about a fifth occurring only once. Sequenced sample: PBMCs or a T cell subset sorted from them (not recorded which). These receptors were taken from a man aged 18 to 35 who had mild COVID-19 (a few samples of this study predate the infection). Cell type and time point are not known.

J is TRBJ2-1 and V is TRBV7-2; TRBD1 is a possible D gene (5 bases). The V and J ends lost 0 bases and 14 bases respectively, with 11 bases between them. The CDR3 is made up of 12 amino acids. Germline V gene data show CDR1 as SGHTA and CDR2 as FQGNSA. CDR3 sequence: CASSLAGLYKFF. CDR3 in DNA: TGTGCCAGCAGCTTAGCGGGGCTCTATAAGTTCTTC.

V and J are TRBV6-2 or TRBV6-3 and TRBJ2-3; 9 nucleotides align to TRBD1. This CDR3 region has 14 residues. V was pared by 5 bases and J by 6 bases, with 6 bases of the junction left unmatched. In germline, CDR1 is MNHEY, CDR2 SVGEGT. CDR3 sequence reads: CASSGDRAVDTQYF. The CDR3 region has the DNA TGTGCCAGCAGTGGGGACAGGGCGGTCGATACGCAGTATTTT.

This CDR3 reads CASRRDGGLGNEQFF. The CDR3 nucleotides are TGTGCCAGCAGACGGGACGGTGGGCTTGGGAATGAGCAGTTCTTC. The gene calls are TRBV7-9 and TRBJ2-1; D may be TRBD1 or TRBD2 (5 bases each). Germline values: CDR1 SEHNR, CDR2 FQNEAQ (reference sequence). V lost 6 bases, J lost 7 bases, and 19 bases lay in between. The CDR3 consists of 15 residues.

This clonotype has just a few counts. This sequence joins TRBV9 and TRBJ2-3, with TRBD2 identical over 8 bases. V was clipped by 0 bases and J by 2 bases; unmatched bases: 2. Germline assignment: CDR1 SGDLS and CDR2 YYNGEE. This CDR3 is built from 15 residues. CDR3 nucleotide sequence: TGTGCCAGCAGCGTAGCGGGGGGGGACACAGATACGCAGTATTTT. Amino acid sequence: CASSVAGGDTDTQYF.

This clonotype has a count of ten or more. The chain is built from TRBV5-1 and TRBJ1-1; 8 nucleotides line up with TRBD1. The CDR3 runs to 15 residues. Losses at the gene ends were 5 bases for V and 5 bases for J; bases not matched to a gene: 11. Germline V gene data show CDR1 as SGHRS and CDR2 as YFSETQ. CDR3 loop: CASRRFRGPNTEAFF. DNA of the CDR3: TGCGCCAGCAGAAGGTTCAGGGGGCCTAATACTGAAGCTTTCTTT. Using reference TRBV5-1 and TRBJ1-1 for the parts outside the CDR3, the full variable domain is KAGVTQTPRYLIKTRGQQVTLSCSPISGHRSVSWYQQTPGQGLQFLFEYFSETQRNKGNFPGRFSGRQFSNSRSEMNVSTLELGDSALYLCASRRFRGPNTEAFFGQGTRLTVV.

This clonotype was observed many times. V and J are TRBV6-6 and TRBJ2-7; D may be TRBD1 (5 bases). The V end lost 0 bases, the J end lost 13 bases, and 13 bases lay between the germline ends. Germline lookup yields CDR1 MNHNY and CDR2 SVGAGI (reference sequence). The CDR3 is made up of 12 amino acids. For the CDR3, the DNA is TGTGCCAGCAGTTACTCGATAGGCAGGGTATACTTC. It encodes CASSYSIGRVYF.

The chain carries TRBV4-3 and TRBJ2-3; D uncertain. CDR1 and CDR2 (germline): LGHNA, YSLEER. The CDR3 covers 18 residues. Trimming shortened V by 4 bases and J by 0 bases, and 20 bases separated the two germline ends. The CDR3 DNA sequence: TGCGCCAGCAGCCGACACCATGGCTTTACTACTAGCACAGATACGCAGTATTTT. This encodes CASSRHHGFTTSTDTQYF.

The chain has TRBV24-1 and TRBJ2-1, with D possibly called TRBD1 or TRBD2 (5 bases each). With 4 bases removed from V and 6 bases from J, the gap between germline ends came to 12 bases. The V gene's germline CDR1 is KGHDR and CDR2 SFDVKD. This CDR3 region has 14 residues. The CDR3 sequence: CATSDPGPINEQFF. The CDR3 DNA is TGTGCCACCAGTGACCCGGGACCGATCAATGAGCAGTTCTTC.

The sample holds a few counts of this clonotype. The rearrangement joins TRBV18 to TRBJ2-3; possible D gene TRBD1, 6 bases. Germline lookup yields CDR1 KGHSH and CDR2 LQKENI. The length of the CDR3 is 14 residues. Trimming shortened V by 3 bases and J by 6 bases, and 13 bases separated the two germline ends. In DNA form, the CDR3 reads TGTGCCAGCTCACCTGGGGGCCCGGCGGATACGCAGTATTTT. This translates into CASSPGGPADTQYF.

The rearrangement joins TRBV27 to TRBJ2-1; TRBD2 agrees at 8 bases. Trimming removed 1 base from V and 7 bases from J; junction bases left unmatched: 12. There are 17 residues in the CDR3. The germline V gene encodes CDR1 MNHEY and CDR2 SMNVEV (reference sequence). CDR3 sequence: CASSLFAGGPPGNEQFF. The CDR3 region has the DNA TGTGCCAGCAGTTTATTTGCGGGGGGCCCTCCGGGGAATGAGCAGTTCTTC.

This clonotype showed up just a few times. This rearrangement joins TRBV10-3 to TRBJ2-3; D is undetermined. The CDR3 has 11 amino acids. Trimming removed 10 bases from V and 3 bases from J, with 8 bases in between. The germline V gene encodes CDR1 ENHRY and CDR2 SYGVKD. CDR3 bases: TGTGCCACCGAAAGTACAGATACGCAGTATTTT. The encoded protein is CATESTDTQYF.

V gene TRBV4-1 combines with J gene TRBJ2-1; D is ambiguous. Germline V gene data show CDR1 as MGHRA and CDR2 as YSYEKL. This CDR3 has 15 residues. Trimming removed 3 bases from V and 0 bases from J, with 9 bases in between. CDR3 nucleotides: TGCGCCAGCAGCCAGTTTCAGAGCTCCTACAATGAGCAGTTCTTC. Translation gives CASSQFQSSYNEQFF.

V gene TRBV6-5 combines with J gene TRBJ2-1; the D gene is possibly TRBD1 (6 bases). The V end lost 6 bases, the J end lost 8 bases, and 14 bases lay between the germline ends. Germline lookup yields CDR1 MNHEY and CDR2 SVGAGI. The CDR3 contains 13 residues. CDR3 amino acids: CASSYRVLYEQFF. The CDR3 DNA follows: TGTGCCAGCAGCTACAGGGTACTCTATGAGCAGTTCTTC.

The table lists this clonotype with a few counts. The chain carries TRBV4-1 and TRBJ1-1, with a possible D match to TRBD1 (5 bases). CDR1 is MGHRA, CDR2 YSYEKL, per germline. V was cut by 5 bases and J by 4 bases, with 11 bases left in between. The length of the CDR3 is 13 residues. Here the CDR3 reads CASSSVGVTEAFF. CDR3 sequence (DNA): TGCGCCAGCAGCTCGGTAGGGGTCACTGAAGCTTTCTTT.

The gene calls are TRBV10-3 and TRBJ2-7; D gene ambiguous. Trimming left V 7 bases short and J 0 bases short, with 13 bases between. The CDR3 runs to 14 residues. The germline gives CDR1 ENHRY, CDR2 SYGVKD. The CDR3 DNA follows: TGTGCCATCACCGACCCGACCATCTCCTACGAGCAGTACGTC. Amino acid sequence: CAITDPTISYEQYV.

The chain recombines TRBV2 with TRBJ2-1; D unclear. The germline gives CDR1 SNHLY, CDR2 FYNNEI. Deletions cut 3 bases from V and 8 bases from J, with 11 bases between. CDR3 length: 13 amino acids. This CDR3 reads CASSEFQNYEQFF. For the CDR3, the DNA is TGTGCCAGCAGTGAGTTCCAAAACTATGAGCAGTTCTTC. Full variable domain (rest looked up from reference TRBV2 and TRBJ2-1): EPEVTQTPSHQVTQMGQEVILRCVPISNHLYFYWYRQILGQKVEFLVSFYNNEISEKSEIFDDQFSVERPDGSNFTLKIRSTKLEDSAMYFCASSEFQNYEQFFGPGTRLTVL.

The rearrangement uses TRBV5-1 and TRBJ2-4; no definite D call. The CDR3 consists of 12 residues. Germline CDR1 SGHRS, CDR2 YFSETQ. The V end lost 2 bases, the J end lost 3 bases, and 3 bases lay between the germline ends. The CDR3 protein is CASSFDKNIQYF. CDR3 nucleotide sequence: TGCGCCAGCAGCTTCGACAAAAACATTCAGTACTTC.

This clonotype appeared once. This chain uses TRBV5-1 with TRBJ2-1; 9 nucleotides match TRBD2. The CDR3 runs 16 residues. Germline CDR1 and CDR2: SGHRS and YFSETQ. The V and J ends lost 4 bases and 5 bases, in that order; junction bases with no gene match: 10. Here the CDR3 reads CASSPPTSGLNNEQFF. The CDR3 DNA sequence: TGCGCCAGCAGCCCACCGACTAGCGGTCTCAACAATGAGCAGTTCTTC. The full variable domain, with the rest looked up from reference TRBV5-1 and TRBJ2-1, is KAGVTQTPRYLIKTRGQQVTLSCSPISGHRSVSWYQQTPGQGLQFLFEYFSETQRNKGNFPGRFSGRQFSNSRSEMNVSTLELGDSALYLCASSPPTSGLNNEQFFGPGTRLTVL.

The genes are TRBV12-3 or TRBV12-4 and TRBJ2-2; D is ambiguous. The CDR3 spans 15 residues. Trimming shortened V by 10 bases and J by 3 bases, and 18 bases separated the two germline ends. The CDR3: CAIPEDGIHTGELFF. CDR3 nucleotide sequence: TGTGCCATCCCTGAGGACGGAATCCACACCGGGGAGCTGTTTTTT.

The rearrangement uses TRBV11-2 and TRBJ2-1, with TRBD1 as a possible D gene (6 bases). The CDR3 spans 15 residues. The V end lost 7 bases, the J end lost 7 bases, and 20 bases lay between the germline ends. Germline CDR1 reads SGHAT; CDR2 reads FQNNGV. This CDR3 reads CASTLLTGIVNEQFF. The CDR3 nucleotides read TGTGCCAGCACGCTACTCACAGGGATAGTAAATGAGCAGTTCTTC.

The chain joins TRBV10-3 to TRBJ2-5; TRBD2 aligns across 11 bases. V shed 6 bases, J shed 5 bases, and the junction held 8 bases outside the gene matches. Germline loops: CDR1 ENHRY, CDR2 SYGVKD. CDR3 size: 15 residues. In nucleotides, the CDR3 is TGTGCCATCAGAGTTAGCGGGGGGGCCCAGGAGACCCAGTACTTC. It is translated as CAIRVSGGAQETQYF.